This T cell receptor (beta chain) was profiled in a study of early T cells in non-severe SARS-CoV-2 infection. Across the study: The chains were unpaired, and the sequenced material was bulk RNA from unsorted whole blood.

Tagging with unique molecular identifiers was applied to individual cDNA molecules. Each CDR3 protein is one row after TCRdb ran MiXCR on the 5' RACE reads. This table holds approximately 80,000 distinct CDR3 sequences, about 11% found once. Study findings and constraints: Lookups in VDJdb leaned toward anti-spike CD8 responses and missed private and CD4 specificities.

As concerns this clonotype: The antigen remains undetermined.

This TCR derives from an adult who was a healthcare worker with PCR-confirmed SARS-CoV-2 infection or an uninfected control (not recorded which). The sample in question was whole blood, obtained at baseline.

Written as DNA, the CDR3 is TGTGCCAGCAGCTTAGCGCCGGGGGCCACTGAAGCTTTCTTT. It yields the protein CASSLAPGATEAFF. The V and J genes are TRBV7-2 and TRBJ1-1, with D possibly matching TRBD1 (6 bases). This CDR3 is built from 14 residues. Looked up from germline, CDR1 is SGHTA and CDR2 is FQGNSA. Trimming removed 0 bases from V and 4 bases from J, with 9 bases in between.